This T cell receptor (beta chain) was obtained from a study of control samples from healthy donors and cancer patients. CDR1 and CDR2 from the germline V gene are SEHNR and FQNEAQ (reference sequence). This CDR3 is 11 amino acids long. The trim removed 9 bases at V and 4 bases at J, leaving 0 bases unmatched. Assay: immunoSEQ multiplex PCR; the TCRdb copy retains only in-frame clones and omits some. The sample shows about 270,000 clones, around 79% of them seen only once. The receptor comes from a woman between 55 and 75 years old with lung cancer. Sequenced material: PBMCs. The V and J genes are TRBV7-9 and TRBJ1-1; TRBD1 agrees at 9 bases. The CDR3 sequence is CARTGGTEAFF. For the CDR3, the DNA is TGTGCCAGGACAGGGGGCACTGAAGCTTTCTTT.